These 11 T cell receptor beta chains share one sample of origin, sequenced in a study of OX40 agonist ivuxolimab in advanced cancers. Clones were read by immunoSEQ multiplex PCR, and TCRdb kept only the in-frame ones, dropping some. The table includes 90,000 to 100,000 clones, approximately 88% detected once. This specimen was CD4+ or CD8+ T cells sorted from blood, taken in a trial of the OX40 agonist ivuxolimab. These receptors came from an adult with an advanced solid tumor such as melanoma, head and neck, liver or kidney cancer.

The table lists this clone with a few counts. This rearrangement joins TRBV12-2 to TRBJ1-6. TRBV12-2 is flagged as a pseudogene. The CDR3 sequence is 15 residues long. The CDR3 is CASRLGRSRNSPLHF. As DNA, the CDR3 is TGTGCAAGTCGTCTCGGACGTAGCAGAAATTCACCCCTCCACTTT.

This clone was found a few times. Other DNA variants within this sample encode the same CDR3. This rearrangement joins TRBV5-1 to TRBJ2-1, with D perhaps TRBD1 (5 bases). V was trimmed by 1 base and J by 4 bases, leaving 12 bases between them. CDR1 is SGHRS and CDR2 is YFSETQ in the germline V gene. This CDR3 region has 15 residues. DNA of the CDR3: TGCGCCAGCAGCTTGAGGGGTGGATCGTACAATGAGCAGTTCTTC. Protein product: CASSLRGGSYNEQFF. The whole variable domain, remainder taken from reference TRBV5-1 and TRBJ2-1, is KAGVTQTPRYLIKTRGQQVTLSCSPISGHRSVSWYQQTPGQGLQFLFEYFSETQRNKGNFPGRFSGRQFSNSRSEMNVSTLELGDSALYLCASSLRGGSYNEQFFGPGTRLTVL.

This chain's CDR3 is CASSPTGDNYGYTF. The CDR3 nucleotides are TGTGCCAGCTCACCCACCGGCGACAACTATGGCTACACCTTC. This sequence joins TRBV18 and TRBJ1-2; D is ambiguous. Trimming removed 3 bases from V and 2 bases from J, with 10 bases in between. Germline CDR1 reads KGHSH; CDR2 reads LQKENI. This CDR3 spans 14 amino acids.

The gene calls are TRBV6-5 and TRBJ2-5, with D unresolved. The CDR3 is 13 residues long. Trimming took off 11 bases at V and 5 bases at J, with 18 bases between the two ends. CDR1 and CDR2 (germline): MNHEY, SVGAGI. CDR3 coding DNA: TGTGCCGTTATGGCTGGAGATAAGGAGACCCAGTACTTC. It translates to CAVMAGDKETQYF.

The chain employs TRBV7-9 and TRBJ1-6, with D possibly TRBD1 on 5 matching bases. Germline V gene data show CDR1 as SEHNR and CDR2 as FQNEAQ (reference sequence). The CDR3 is 15 amino acids. Trimming removed 2 bases at V and 6 bases at J, with 11 bases between. The CDR3 nucleotides are TGTGCCAGCAGCTTATCGGGGGTCCGTAATTCACCCCTCCACTTT. Translating it yields CASSLSGVRNSPLHF.

The genes are TRBV6-5 and TRBJ2-5, with 8 bases that match TRBD2. Germline trimming cut 8 bases from V and 3 bases from J; bases unmatched to any gene: 11. This CDR3 is built from 15 residues. Germline values: CDR1 MNHEY, CDR2 SVGAGI. As DNA, the CDR3 is TGTGCCAGCTTCACCCGGGGGGGAGGGGAAGAGACCCAGTACTTC. Protein sequence: CASFTRGGGEETQYF.

This clone occurred a few times. The chain links TRBV9 to TRBJ1-1; tentative D call: TRBD1 (6 bases). Trimming took off 6 bases at V and 5 bases at J, with 17 bases between the two ends. Germline-derived CDR1 and CDR2 are SGDLS and YYNGEE. The CDR3 has 14 amino acids. This chain's CDR3 is CASTRQVKSTEAFF. The CDR3 bases are TGTGCCAGCACCAGACAGGTCAAATCGACTGAAGCTTTCTTT.

This rearrangement joins TRBV6-5 to TRBJ2-1; D tentatively fits TRBD1 or TRBD2 (5 bases each). The CDR3 sequence is 15 residues long. V was cut by 6 bases and J by 4 bases, with 16 bases left in between. Germline V CDR1 and CDR2: MNHEY, SVGAGI. As DNA, the CDR3 is TGTGCCAGCAGCCGAGGGGCAGCTGGGTACAATGAGCAGTTCTTC. Protein product: CASSRGAAGYNEQFF.

As for this clone: A junction end diverges from the germline sequence, so it may reflect a read error. The J gene is TRBJ2-7, the V gene TRBV7-8, with D possibly being TRBD1 (5 bases). The CDR3 contains 17 residues. The V gene's germline CDR1 is SGHVS and CDR2 FQNEAQ. CDR3 DNA sequence: TGTGCCAGCAGCTTAGCGCTGGCAGGGCTCGCAACCTACGAGCAGCACTTC. Protein: CASSLALAGLATYEQHF.

The chain couples TRBV4-3 to TRBJ1-2; 7 bases line up with TRBD1. V shed 4 bases and J 3 bases; nucleotides not matched to a gene: 8. The CDR3 runs 15 residues. Germline V gene lookup returns CDR1 LGHNA and CDR2 YSLEER. The CDR3 reads CASSPQTGPHYGYTF. Here the CDR3 DNA reads TGCGCCAGCAGCCCCCAGACAGGGCCCCACTATGGCTACACCTTC.

This clone was seen a single time. This chain connects TRBV7-2 to TRBJ1-1; D remains unclear. In germline, CDR1 is SGHTA, CDR2 FQGNSA. Trimming removed 2 bases from V and 5 bases from J, with 9 bases in between. The CDR3 is 13 amino acids. The CDR3 bases are TGTGCCAGCAGCTTATCGGGAAATACTGAAGCTTTCTTT. This codes for CASSLSGNTEAFF.